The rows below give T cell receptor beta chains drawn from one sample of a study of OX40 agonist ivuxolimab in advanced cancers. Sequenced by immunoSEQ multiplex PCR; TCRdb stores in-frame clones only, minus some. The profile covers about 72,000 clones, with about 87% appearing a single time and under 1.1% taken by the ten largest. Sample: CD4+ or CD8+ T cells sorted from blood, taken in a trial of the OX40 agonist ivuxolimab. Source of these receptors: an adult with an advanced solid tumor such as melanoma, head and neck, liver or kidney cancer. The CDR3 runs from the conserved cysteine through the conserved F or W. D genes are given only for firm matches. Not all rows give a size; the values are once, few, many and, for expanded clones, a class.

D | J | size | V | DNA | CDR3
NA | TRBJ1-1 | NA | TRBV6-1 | TGTGCCAGCAGTGAATGGTTCAGGGCTTTCTTT | CASSEWFRAFF
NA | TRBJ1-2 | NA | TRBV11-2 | TGTGCCAGCAGCTTATATGGTACCCACTATGGCTACACCTTC | CASSLYGTHYGYTF
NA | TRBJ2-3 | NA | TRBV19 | TGTGCCAGTAGTATTCGAATTGGAGATACGCAGTATTTT | CASSIRIGDTQYF
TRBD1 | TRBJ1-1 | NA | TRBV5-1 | TGCGCCAGCAGCGTCACAGGGGGCGCGGACACTGAAGCTTTCTTT | CASSVTGGADTEAFF
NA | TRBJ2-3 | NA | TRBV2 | TGTGCCAGCAAACGGGACTTCCCCGCGGATACGCAGTATTTT | CASKRDFPADTQYF
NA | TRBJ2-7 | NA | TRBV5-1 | TGCGCCAGCTCCGTCGTGGTGAGCTCCTACGAGCAGTACTTC | CASSVVVSSYEQYF
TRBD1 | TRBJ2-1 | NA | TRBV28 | TGTGCCAGCAGTAGGACAGGATACAATGAGCAGTTCTTC | CASSRTGYNEQFF
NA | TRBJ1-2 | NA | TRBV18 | TGTGCCAGCTCACCAAGCAGAACCAACTATGGCTACACCTTC | CASSPSRTNYGYTF
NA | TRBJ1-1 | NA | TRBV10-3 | TGTGCCATCAGTGAGTCGGCTGGGGGCTCGAATGAAGCTTTCTTT | CAISESAGGSNEAFF
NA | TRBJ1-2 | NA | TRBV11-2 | TGTGCCAGCAGCCCGCCGGGGGGGATTAACTATGGCTACACCTTC | CASSPPGGINYGYTF
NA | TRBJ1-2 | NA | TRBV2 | TGTGCCAGCAGTGAAGGTTTTGCGTACTATGGCTACACCTTC | CASSEGFAYYGYTF
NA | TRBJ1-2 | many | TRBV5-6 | TGTGCCAGCAGCTTGGCGGACTTATCGGGCTACACCTTC | CASSLADLSGYTF
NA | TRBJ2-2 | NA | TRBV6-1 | TGTGCCAGCAGTCCACAGAGCACCGGGGAGCTGTTTTTT | CASSPQSTGELFF
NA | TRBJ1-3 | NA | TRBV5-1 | TGCGCCAGCAGCCCCGGGGCAGGGCCCCCCTCTGGAAACACCATATATTTT | CASSPGAGPPSGNTIYF
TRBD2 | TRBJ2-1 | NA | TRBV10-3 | TGTGCCACCGCGACTAGCGGGGGGGGATCCTACAATGAGCAGTTCTTC | CATATSGGGSYNEQFF
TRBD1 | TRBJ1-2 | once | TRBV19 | TGTGCCAGTAGTATTGGACAGGGGGCGAGTGGAGGCTACACCTTC | CASSIGQGASGGYTF
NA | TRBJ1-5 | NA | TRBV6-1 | TGTGCCAGCAGTCTTCAGGGTTTACAGCCCCAGCATTTT | CASSLQGLQPQHF
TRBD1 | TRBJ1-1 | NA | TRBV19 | TGTGCCAGTACCTCAGGGGGTTGGGCTTTCTTT | CASTSGGWAFF
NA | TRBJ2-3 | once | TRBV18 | TGTGCCAGCTCCCGAAGGGACACCTTGGAGTATACGCAGTATTTT | CASSRRDTLEYTQYF
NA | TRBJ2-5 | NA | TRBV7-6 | TGTGCCAGCAGCTTAAATGAGCGCCTTAACCAAGAGACCCAGTACTTC | CASSLNERLNQETQYF
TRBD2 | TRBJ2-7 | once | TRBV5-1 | TGCGCCAGCAGCTTGGCCGGGGGGGCCCAGGGCGGGAGCGAGCAGTACTTC | CASSLAGGAQGGSEQYF
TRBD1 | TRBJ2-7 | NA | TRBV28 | TGTGCCAGCAGTTTAATCCTCGGGACAGGGGTGGCCGAGCAGTACTTC | CASSLILGTGVAEQYF
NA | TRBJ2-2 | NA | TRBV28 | TGTGCCAGCAGTACGGCAGTAACCGGGGAGCTGTTTTTT | CASSTAVTGELFF
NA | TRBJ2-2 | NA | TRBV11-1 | TGTGCCAGCAGCAAAGCAAGGGTCGGGGAGCTGTTTTTT | CASSKARVGELFF
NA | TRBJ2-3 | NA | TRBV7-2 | TGTGCCAGCAGCTTCACGGGACCCTCCCAAGGAGATACGCAGTATTTT | CASSFTGPSQGDTQYF
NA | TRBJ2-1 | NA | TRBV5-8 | TGTGCCAGCAGCTTGGCTCTCAGATGGAATACTGACAATGAGCAGTTCTTC | CASSLALRWNTDNEQFF
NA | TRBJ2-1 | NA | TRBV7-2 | TGTGCCAGCAGCTCCGGCCATCCCCCCTACAATGAGCAGTTCTTC | CASSSGHPPYNEQFF
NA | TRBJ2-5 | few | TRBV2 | TGTGCCAGCAGTGAAATAAGGGCCCAAGAGACCCAGTACTTC | CASSEIRAQETQYF